The rows below give T cell receptor beta chains drawn from one sample of a study of long-term antiretroviral therapy in people with HIV. Produced via immunoSEQ multiplex PCR; TCRdb's table is partial and in-frame only. The sample holds tens of thousands of clones, roughly 80% seen once. The sample consisted of unsorted PBMCs, taken 1.1 years before starting antiretroviral therapy. All receptors derive from a woman aged 40 to 55 with HIV. The CDR3 runs from the conserved cysteine through the conserved F or W. The order of the fields is D gene, clone size, V gene, J gene, CDR3 DNA, CDR3 protein. The D gene is left open where the match is weak. Clone size is stated in some rows and not others, as once, few, many or a class when expanded.

TRBD1	.	TRBV30	TRBJ1-4	TGTGCCTCGAGACGCGGGACAGGGAAGGATAATGAAAAACTGTTTTTT	CASRRGTGKDNEKLFF
TRBD2	.	TRBV5-1	TRBJ2-7	TGCGCCAGCAGCTTGGAGGCTAGCGGGGGACCGTACGAGCAGTACTTC	CASSLEASGGPYEQYF
.	.	TRBV4-1	TRBJ2-2	TGCGCCAGCAGCCAATCCGGGGGTGGGACCGGGGAGCTGTTTTTT	CASSQSGGGTGELFF
.	.	TRBV7-8	TRBJ2-6	TGTGCCAGCAGCCGGCAGGGGAGCTCTGGGGCCAACGTCCTGACTTTC	CASSRQGSSGANVLTF
.	.	TRBV5-6	TRBJ2-3	TGTGCCAGCAGCTGGGATGAGGGCACAGATACGCAGTATTTT	CASSWDEGTDTQYF
TRBD2	.	TRBV19	TRBJ2-1	TGTGCCAGTAGTATTTCCGTGACTAGCGGGGTTTACAATGAGCAGTTCTTC	CASSISVTSGVYNEQFF
.	few	TRBV27	TRBJ1-5	TGTGCCAGCAGTCTCGGACCTAATCAGCCCCAGCATTTT	CASSLGPNQPQHF
TRBD1	.	TRBV25-1	TRBJ2-3	TGTGCCAGCAGTGCGGGACAGGGTTTACATACGCAGTATTTT	CASSAGQGLHTQYF
.	.	TRBV2	TRBJ2-2	TGTGCCAGCAAGAGAAACACCGGGGAGCTGTTTTTT	CASKRNTGELFF
TRBD2	.	TRBV6-5	TRBJ2-3	TGTGCCAGCAGTTACCGGAGGACTAGCGGGGGGGATACGCAGTATTTT	CASSYRRTSGGDTQYF
.	.	TRBV11-3	TRBJ1-1	TGTGCCAGCAGCTTAACGAGAGGGAACTTTGAAGCTTTCTTT	CASSLTRGNFEAFF
.	.	TRBV29-1	TRBJ2-1	TGCAGCGTTGAAAGGGACCAGCAGTTCTTC	CSVERDQQFF
.	.	TRBV7-8	TRBJ1-1	TGTGCCAGCAGCCCCATCCCGGGAGCTTTCTTT	CASSPIPGAFF
.	few	TRBV10-3	TRBJ2-2	TGTGCCACCCGAGAGGGTAACACCGGGGAGCTGTTTTTT	CATREGNTGELFF
.	.	TRBV7-9	TRBJ1-2	TGTGCCAGCAGCTTAGTGGGGAGTTCTAACTATGGCTACACCTTC	CASSLVGSSNYGYTF
TRBD1	.	TRBV9	TRBJ1-1	TGTGCCAGCAGCTTCTCTGGGACAGGGCACACTGAAGCTTTCTTT	CASSFSGTGHTEAFF
.	.	TRBV30	TRBJ2-2	TGTGCCTGGAGTGTAGGCGGTAACACCGGGGAGCTGTTTTTT	CAWSVGGNTGELFF
.	.	TRBV4-1	TRBJ1-2	TGCGCCAGCAGCCAAGATCGGACATGGACAGACTATGGCTACACCTTC	CASSQDRTWTDYGYTF
.	.	TRBV19	TRBJ1-2	TGTGCCAGTAATACCGGGTTCCTCTATGGCTACACCTTC	CASNTGFLYGYTF
.	.	TRBV4-2	TRBJ1-2	TGTGCCAGCAGCCAAACTGAAGGTGCCGAATACGATGGCTACACCTTC	CASSQTEGAEYDGYTF
TRBD1	once	TRBV2	TRBJ1-5	TGTGCCAGCAGATACAGGGGGCAAGGGCAGCCCCAGCATTTT	CASRYRGQGQPQHF
TRBD1	.	TRBV7-9	TRBJ1-1	TGTGCCAGCAGGACAACAGGGGGCAACACTGAAGCTTTCTTT	CASRTTGGNTEAFF
.	.	TRBV5-1	TRBJ1-2	TGCGCCAGCAGCTTGGGTGGGGATTTTAACTATGGCTACACCTTC	CASSLGGDFNYGYTF
.	.	TRBV7-2	TRBJ1-5	TGTGCCAGCAGCTTTCCCCTTCAGCCCCAGCATTTT	CASSFPLQPQHF
.	.	TRBV4-2	TRBJ2-7	TGTGCCAGCAGCTTAGAGGCCAGCCGCTACGAGCAGTACTTC	CASSLEASRYEQYF
TRBD1	.	TRBV5-6	TRBJ1-4	TGTGCCAGCAGCTTCGGGGACAGGGGGCGAGGTGAAAAACTGTTTTTT	CASSFGDRGRGEKLFF
TRBD1	.	TRBV15	TRBJ2-1	TGTGCCACCAGCGGAGCGACAGGGAATGAGCAGTTCTTC	CATSGATGNEQFF
TRBD1	.	TRBV10-2	TRBJ2-3	TGCGCCAGCAGCTTCGGACAGGGGACAGATACGCAGTATTTT	CASSFGQGTDTQYF
TRBD1	.	TRBV14	TRBJ1-1	TGTGCCAGCAGCCGTATTCTCGGGACAGGGGGAACTGAAGCTTTCTTT	CASSRILGTGGTEAFF
.	.	TRBV10-3	TRBJ2-5	TGTGCCATCAGTGCAAGTGAACAAGAGACCCAGTACTTC	CAISASEQETQYF
.	.	TRBV5-4	TRBJ2-5	TGTGCCAGCAGCTTGGACAGGAGTCAAGAGACCCAGTACTTC	CASSLDRSQETQYF
TRBD1	.	TRBV5-1	TRBJ2-1	TGCGCCAGCAGCTCGGGACAGGGGGTAGGATTGAATGAGCAGTTCTTC	CASSSGQGVGLNEQFF
TRBD1	.	TRBV6-5	TRBJ1-4	TGTGCCAGCAGCTTGACAGGGTCTAATGAAAAACTGTTTTTT	CASSLTGSNEKLFF
.	few	TRBV15	TRBJ1-5	TGTGCCACCAGCAGAGATGCCAGGGGCAATCAGCCCCAGCATTTT	CATSRDARGNQPQHF
.	.	TRBV7-6	TRBJ2-2	TGTGCCAGCAGCTTAAGACGGCCGGCGAACACCGGGGAGCTGTTTTTT	CASSLRRPANTGELFF
.	.	TRBV29-1	TRBJ2-3	TGCAGCGTTGAGGGATCGAGCGGGCACACAGATACGCAGTATTTT	CSVEGSSGHTDTQYF
TRBD1	few	TRBV13	TRBJ1-2	TGTGCCAGCAGCGCAACAGACAGGGGTGGCTACACCTTC	CASSATDRGGYTF
.	.	TRBV6-5	TRBJ2-6	TGTGCCAGCAGTTACTCGTTCGGGGTTGGGGCCAACGTCCTGACTTTC	CASSYSFGVGANVLTF
.	.	TRBV6-5	TRBJ1-5	TGTGCCAGCAGTTCCCAGGGTTATAGCAATCAGCCCCAGCATTTT	CASSSQGYSNQPQHF
.	.	TRBV7-2	TRBJ1-6	TGTGCCAGCAGCTTAGTGGAGGGTTATTCACCCCTCCACTTT	CASSLVEGYSPLHF
.	.	TRBV5-1	TRBJ2-7	TGCGCCAGCAGCTTGGATAGGGAAGCTTACGAGCAGTACTTC	CASSLDREAYEQYF
.	.	TRBV6-1	TRBJ2-7	TGTGCCAGCGGTAGGGACGGCCTACCCCCCTACGAGCAGTACTTC	CASGRDGLPPYEQYF
.	.	TRBV6-5	TRBJ1-6	TGTGCCAGCGCTCCGGGGCACTCCTATAATTCACCCCTCCACTTT	CASAPGHSYNSPLHF
.	once	TRBV5-1	TRBJ2-7	TGCGCCAGCAGGGGACGGGACGGAGACTACGAGCAGTACTTC	CASRGRDGDYEQYF
.	.	TRBV6-5	TRBJ2-2	TGTGCCAGCAGGCGATTCGGTGGCGGGGAGCTGTTTTTT	CASRRFGGGELFF
.	.	TRBV5-1	TRBJ2-7	TGCGCCAGCAGCACCAATGTTGCTTCCTACGAGCAGTACTTC	CASSTNVASYEQYF
.	.	TRBV5-6	TRBJ2-1	TGTGCCAGCGGCCTATACGACAATGAGCAGTTCTTC	CASGLYDNEQFF
.	.	TRBV27	TRBJ2-3	TGTGCCAGCAGTTTTACAGCTTTGAGTACGCAGTATTTT	CASSFTALSTQYF
.	.	TRBV10-2	TRBJ2-7	TGCGCCAGCCAACCACTGGGGAGCGGGTACGAGCAGTACTTC	CASQPLGSGYEQYF
.	.	TRBV27	TRBJ1-1	TGTGCCAGCAGCAAGAAGACGGGAAACACTGAAGCTTTCTTT	CASSKKTGNTEAFF
.	.	TRBV4-2	TRBJ2-2	TGTGCCAGCAGCCCGCGGACTAACCCTCCCGGGGAGCTGTTTTTT	CASSPRTNPPGELFF
.	.	TRBV7-2	TRBJ1-2	TGTGCCAGCAGCTTAGAGGCTGGACAGACTATCTATGGCTACACCTTC	CASSLEAGQTIYGYTF
.	once	TRBV4-2	TRBJ1-3	TGTGCCAGCAGCCCCGCCTCTCCGGCCCTCTCTGGAAACACCATATATTTT	CASSPASPALSGNTIYF
.	few	TRBV5-1	TRBJ1-2	TGCGCCAGCAGCTTGGGCGGGGGCTCCCTCGATTATGGCTACACCTTC	CASSLGGGSLDYGYTF
.	.	TRBV2	TRBJ2-6	TGTGCCAGCAGTGGGGAGTGGGGGGCCAACGTCCTGACTTTC	CASSGEWGANVLTF
TRBD1	.	TRBV27	TRBJ2-5	TGTGCCAGCAGTTTATCGGGGACAGGGTTGGAGACCCAGTACTTC	CASSLSGTGLETQYF
.	few	TRBV11-2	TRBJ1-2	TGTGCCAGCAGCTCGGGGGACGGCGGCGGTGGCTACACCTTC	CASSSGDGGGGYTF
TRBD1	.	TRBV10-3	TRBJ1-1	TGTGCCATGGGGACAGGAGGATTGAACACTGAAGCTTTCTTT	CAMGTGGLNTEAFF
.	.	TRBV6-5	TRBJ2-3	TGTGCCAGCAGTTACGGGAATACGCAGTATTTT	CASSYGNTQYF